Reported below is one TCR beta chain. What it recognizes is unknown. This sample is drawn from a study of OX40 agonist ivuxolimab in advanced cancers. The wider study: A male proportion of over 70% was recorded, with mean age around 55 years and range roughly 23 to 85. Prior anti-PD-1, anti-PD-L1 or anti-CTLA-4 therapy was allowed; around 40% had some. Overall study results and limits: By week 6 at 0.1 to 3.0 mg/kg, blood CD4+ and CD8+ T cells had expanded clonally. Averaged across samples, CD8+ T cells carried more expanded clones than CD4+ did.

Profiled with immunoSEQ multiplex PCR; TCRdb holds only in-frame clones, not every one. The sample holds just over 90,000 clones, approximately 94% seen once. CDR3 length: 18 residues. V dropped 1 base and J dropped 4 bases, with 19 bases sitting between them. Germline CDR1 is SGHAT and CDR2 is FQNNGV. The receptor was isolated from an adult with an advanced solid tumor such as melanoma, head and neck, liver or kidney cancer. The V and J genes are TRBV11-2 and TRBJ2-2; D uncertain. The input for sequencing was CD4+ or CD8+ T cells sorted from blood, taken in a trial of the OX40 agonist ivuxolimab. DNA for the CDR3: TGTGCCAGCAGCTTAGCGGTCCGGACGGTTCGGACCACCGGGGAGCTGTTTTTT. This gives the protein CASSLAVRTVRTTGELFF.